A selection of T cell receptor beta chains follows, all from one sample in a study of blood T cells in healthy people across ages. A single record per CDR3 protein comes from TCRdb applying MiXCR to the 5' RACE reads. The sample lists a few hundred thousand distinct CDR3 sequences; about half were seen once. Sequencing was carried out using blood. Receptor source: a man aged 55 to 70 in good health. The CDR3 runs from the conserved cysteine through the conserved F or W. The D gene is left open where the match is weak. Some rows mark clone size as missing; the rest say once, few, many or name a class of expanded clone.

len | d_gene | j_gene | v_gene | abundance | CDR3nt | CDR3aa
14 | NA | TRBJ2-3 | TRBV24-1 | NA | TGTGCCACCAGTGGCAACCGCGGCACAGATACGCAGTATTTT | CATSGNRGTDTQYF
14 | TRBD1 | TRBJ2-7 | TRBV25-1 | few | TGTGCCAGCAGTAGGGGGACAGGGACATCCGAGCAGTACTTC | CASSRGTGTSEQYF
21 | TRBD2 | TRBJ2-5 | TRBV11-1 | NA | TGTGCCAGCAGCTCTTTCCTGGGACTAGCGGAGGGAGGGGGCCTTGGGTATGAGCAGTACTTC | CASSSFLGLAEGGGLGYEQYF
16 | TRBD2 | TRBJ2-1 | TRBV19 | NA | TGTGCCAGTAGTCCAAGGTCGAGCGGGAGTCGCAATGAGCAGTTCTTC | CASSPRSSGSRNEQFF
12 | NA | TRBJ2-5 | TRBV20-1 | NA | TGCAGTGCCGACAGGCTCCAAGAGACCCAGTACTTC | CSADRLQETQYF
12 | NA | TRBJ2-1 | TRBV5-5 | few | TGTGCCAGCAGCTCGCAACTGAATGAGCAGTTCTTC | CASSSQLNEQFF
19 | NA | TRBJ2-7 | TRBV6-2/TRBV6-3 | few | TGTGCCAGCAGTTACTCGTCTGCCCCAGGGGCCAGCTCCTACAATGAGCAGTACTTC | CASSYSSAPGASSYNEQYF
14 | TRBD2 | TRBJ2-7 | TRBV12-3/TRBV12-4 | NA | TGTGCCAGCAGGGGACTAGCGGTTTTGAACGAGCAGTACTTC | CASRGLAVLNEQYF
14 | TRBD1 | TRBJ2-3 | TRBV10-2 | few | TGCGCCAGCAGTGGACAGGGGGGGACAGATACGCAGTATTTT | CASSGQGGTDTQYF
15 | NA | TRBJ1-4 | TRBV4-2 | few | TGTGCCAGCAGCCAAGATGCCAGGCTGGGTGAAAAACTGTTTTTT | CASSQDARLGEKLFF
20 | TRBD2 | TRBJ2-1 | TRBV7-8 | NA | TGTGCCAGCAGCTTAGCTTCAGCGGTAGCGGGGGGGCTATCCTACAATGAGCAGTTCTTC | CASSLASAVAGGLSYNEQFF
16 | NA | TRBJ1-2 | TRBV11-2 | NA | TGTGCCAGCAGCTTAGGGGGCGGAACTGCTAACTATGGCTACACCTTC | CASSLGGGTANYGYTF
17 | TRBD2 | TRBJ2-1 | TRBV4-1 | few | TGCGCCAGCAGCCAAGTAAAGGACAGCGGGAGTTCCAATGAGCAGTTCTTC | CASSQVKDSGSSNEQFF
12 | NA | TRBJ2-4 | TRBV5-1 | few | TGCGCCAGCAGCTTGAACGAGGACATTCAGTACTTC | CASSLNEDIQYF
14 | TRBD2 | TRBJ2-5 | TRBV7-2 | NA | TGTGCCAGCAGCCCCGCGGGAGAGTCGGGTGAGCAGTACTTC | CASSPAGESGEQYF
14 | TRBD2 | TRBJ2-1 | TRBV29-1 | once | TGCAGCATCGGACTAGCGGGGTCCTGTAATGAGCAGTTCTTC | CSIGLAGSCNEQFF
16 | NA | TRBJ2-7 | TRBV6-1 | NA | TGTGCCAGCAGTGAAGGAGGAGTGAAAGTCTCCTACGAGCAGTACTTC | CASSEGGVKVSYEQYF
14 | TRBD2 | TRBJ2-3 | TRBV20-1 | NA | TGCAGTGCCCCCCCGACTAGCGTGACAGATACGCAGTATTTT | CSAPPTSVTDTQYF
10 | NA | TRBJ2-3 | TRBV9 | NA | TGTGCCAGCAACACAGATACGCAGTATTTT | CASNTDTQYF
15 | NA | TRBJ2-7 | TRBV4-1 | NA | TGCGCCAGCAGCCAAGAATCCCATTGGGGTAACGAGCAGTACTTC | CASSQESHWGNEQYF
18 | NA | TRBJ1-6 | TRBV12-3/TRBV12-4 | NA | TGTGCCAGCAGTCGCTGGGCGGTCTCCAGCTCCTATAATTCACCCCTCCACTTT | CASSRWAVSSSYNSPLHF
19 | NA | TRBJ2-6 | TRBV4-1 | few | TGCGCCAGCAGCCAAGAGCCGTCCGGGGTCGACTCTGGGGCCAACGTCCTGACTTTC | CASSQEPSGVDSGANVLTF
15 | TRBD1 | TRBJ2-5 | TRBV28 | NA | TGTGCCAGCAGTTTAATCCCGGACAGGGGAAAGACCCAGTACTTC | CASSLIPDRGKTQYF
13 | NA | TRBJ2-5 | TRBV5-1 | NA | TGCGCCAGCAGCTCGACTAGTTTCAATGAGCAGTACTTC | CASSSTSFNEQYF
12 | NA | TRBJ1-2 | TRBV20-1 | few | TGCAGTGCTAGAGATCCGGGGAATGGCTACACCTTC | CSARDPGNGYTF
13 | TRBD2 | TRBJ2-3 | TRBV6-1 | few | TGTGCCAGCAGCCCAGCGGGGGGGGAAATTCGGTATTTT | CASSPAGGEIRYF
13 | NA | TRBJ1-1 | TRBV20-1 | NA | TGCAGTGCTAGAGATCTCCCGGGCACTGAAGCTTTCTTT | CSARDLPGTEAFF
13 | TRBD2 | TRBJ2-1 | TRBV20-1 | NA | TGCAGTGCTAGAAGGGACTACCAAGAGACCCAGTTCTTC | CSARRDYQETQFF
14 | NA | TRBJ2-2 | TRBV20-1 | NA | TGCAGTGCAAGAAAAGGGGCGCACACCGGGGAGCTGTTTTTT | CSARKGAHTGELFF
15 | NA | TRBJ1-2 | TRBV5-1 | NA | TGCGCCAGCAGCTTGGGGGCCAGGACGGAGTGGGGCTACACCTTC | CASSLGARTEWGYTF
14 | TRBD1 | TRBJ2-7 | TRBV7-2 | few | TGTGCCAGCAGCCTCGACAGGGGGCGGGAAGAGCAGTACTTC | CASSLDRGREEQYF
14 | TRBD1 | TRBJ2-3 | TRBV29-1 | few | TGCAGCGTTGGACAGGGGGTTTCATCAGATACGCAGTATTTT | CSVGQGVSSDTQYF
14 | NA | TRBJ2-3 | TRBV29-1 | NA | TGCAGCGCTGGGGCTCCGTGGGGAACAGATACGCAGTATTTT | CSAGAPWGTDTQYF
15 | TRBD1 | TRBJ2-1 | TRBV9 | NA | TGTGCCAGCAGCCCTCGGGACAGCTCCTACAATGAGCAGTTCTTC | CASSPRDSSYNEQFF
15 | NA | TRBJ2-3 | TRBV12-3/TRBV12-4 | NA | TGTGCCAGCAGGTCAGCGTCCCTGAGCACAGATACGCAGTATTTT | CASRSASLSTDTQYF
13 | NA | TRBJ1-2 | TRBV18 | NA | TGTGCCAGCTCGGATGACAGAAACTATGGCTACACCTTC | CASSDDRNYGYTF
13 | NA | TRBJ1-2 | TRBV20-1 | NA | TGCAGTGCTAAAGACCGGGACCTCCTAGGCTACACCTTC | CSAKDRDLLGYTF
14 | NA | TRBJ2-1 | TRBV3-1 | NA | TGTGCCAGCAGCCCCTCCGGGATAGATCATGAGCAGTTCTTC | CASSPSGIDHEQFF
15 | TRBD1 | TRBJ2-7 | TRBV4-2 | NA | TGTGCCAGCAGCCAGGGACAGGGGCCCTCCTACGAGCAGTACTTC | CASSQGQGPSYEQYF
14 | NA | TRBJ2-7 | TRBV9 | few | TGTGCCAGCAGCGTCTCCGGACAACCCCACGAGCAGTACTTC | CASSVSGQPHEQYF
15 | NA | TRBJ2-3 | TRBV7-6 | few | TGTGCCAGCAGCTTAACGATTTCAGGGGTAAATACGCAGTATTTT | CASSLTISGVNTQYF
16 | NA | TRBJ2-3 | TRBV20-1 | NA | TGCAGTGCTAGAGGGCCGGGACGCAAACGCACAGATACGCAGTATTTT | CSARGPGRKRTDTQYF
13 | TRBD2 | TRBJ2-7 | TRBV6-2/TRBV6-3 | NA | TGTGCCAGCAGTCTTAGCGGGAACTACGAGCAGTACTTC | CASSLSGNYEQYF
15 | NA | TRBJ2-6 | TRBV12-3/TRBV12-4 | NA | TGTGCCAGCAAAATAACAGGGTCTGGGGCCAACGTCCTGACTTTC | CASKITGSGANVLTF
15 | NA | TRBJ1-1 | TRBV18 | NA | TGTGCCAGCCGGCGGGACCCCACCTCCGGCACTGAAGCTTTCTTT | CASRRDPTSGTEAFF
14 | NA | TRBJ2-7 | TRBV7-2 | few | TGTGCCAGCAGCCTCCAGGGTTCCCCCTACGAGCAGTACTTC | CASSLQGSPYEQYF
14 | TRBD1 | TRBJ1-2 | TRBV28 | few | TGTGCCAGCAGTTTTGGACAGGGGGCGTTTGGCTACACCTTC | CASSFGQGAFGYTF
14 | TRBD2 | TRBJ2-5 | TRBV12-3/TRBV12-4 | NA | TGTGCCAGCAGCGGCGGGGGAAACGAAGAGACCCAGTACTTC | CASSGGGNEETQYF
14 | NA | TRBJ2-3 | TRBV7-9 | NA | TGTGCCAGCAGCTTTGAGGGCCTCACAGATACGCAGTATTTT | CASSFEGLTDTQYF
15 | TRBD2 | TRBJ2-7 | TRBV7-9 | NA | TGTGCCAGCAGCTTACTCGGGACTAGCGGATACGAGCAGTACTTC | CASSLLGTSGYEQYF
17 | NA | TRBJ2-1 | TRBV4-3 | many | TGCGCCAGCAGCCAAGATTACTCCTCCCCCTCCTACAATGAGCAGTTCTTC | CASSQDYSSPSYNEQFF
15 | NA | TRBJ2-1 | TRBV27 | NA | TGTGCCAGCAGTTTATCTGGGGCCGGGTACAATGAGCAGTTCTTC | CASSLSGAGYNEQFF